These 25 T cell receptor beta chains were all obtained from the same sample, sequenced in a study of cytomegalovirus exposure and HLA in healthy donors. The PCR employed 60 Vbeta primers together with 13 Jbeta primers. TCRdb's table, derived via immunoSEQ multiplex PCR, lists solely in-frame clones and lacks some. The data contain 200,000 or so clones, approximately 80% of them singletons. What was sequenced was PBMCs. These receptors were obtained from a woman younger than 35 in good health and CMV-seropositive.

CDR3 loop: CASSTDPLTGASSNQPQHF. The DNA for the CDR3 is TGTGCCAGTAGTACCGATCCACTGACAGGGGCGTCTAGCAATCAGCCCCAGCATTTT. V is TRBV19 and J is TRBJ1-5, with 8 bases lining up with TRBD1. Germline CDR1 reads LNHDA; CDR2 reads SQIVND (reference sequence). V dropped 4 bases and J dropped 0; count of bases not matched to a gene: 14. The CDR3 spans 19 residues.

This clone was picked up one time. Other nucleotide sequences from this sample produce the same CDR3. CDR3 DNA: TGCGCCAGCAGCCCGGGCACCGGGGAGCTGTTTTTT. Translated, it gives CASSPGTGELFF. V and J are TRBV5-1 and TRBJ2-2; D uncertain. The V end lost 4 bases, the J end lost 4 bases, and 5 bases lay between the germline ends. Germline V gene data show CDR1 as SGHRS and CDR2 as YFSETQ. CDR3 size: 12 residues.

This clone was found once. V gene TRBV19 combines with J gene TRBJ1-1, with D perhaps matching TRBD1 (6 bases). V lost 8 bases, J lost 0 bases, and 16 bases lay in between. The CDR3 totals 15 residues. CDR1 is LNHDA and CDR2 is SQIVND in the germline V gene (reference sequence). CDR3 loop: CASGRQAPMNTEAFF. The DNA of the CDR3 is TGTGCCAGTGGAAGACAGGCCCCAATGAACACTGAAGCTTTCTTT.

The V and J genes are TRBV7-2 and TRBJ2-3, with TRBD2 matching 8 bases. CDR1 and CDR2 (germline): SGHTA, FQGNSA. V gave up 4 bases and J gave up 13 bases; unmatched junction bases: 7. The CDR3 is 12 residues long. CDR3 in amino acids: CASSSMGTRKYF. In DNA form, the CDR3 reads TGTGCCAGCAGCTCGATGGGGACTAGGAAGTATTTT.

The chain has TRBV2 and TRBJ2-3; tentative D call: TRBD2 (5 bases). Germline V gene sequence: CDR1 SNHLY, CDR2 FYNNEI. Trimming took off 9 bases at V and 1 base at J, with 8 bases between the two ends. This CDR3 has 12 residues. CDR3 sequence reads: CAREDGTDTQYF. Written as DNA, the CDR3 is TGTGCCAGGGAGGACGGCACAGATACGCAGTATTTT.

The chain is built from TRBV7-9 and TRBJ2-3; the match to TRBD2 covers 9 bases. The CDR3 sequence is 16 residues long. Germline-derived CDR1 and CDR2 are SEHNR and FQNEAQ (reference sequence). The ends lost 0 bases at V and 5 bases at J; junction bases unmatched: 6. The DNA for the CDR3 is TGTGCCAGCAGCTTAGCGGCGGGGGGGCTGGAAGATACGCAGTATTTT. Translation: CASSLAAGGLEDTQYF.

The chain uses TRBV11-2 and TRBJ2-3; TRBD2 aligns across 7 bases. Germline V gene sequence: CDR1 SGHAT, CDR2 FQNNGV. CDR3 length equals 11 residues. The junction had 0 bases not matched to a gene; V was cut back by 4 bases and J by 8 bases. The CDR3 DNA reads TGTGCCAGCAGCTCGGGGGGTACGCAGTATTTT. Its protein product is CASSSGGTQYF.

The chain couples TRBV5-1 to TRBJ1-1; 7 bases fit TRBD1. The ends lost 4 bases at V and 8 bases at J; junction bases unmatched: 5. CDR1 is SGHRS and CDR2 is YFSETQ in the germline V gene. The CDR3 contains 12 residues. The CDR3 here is CASSLPGQEAFF. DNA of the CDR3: TGCGCCAGCAGCCTGCCGGGACAGGAAGCTTTCTTT.

The DNA for the CDR3 is TGTGCCAGTAGTCCCGCACGGCGATCGGGACAGGGCAGAAATCAGCCCCAGCATTTT. Translated, it gives CASSPARRSGQGRNQPQHF. The chain uses TRBV19 and TRBJ1-5; 9 nucleotides align to TRBD1. After removal of 5 bases from V and 4 bases from J, the junction contained 18 bases not matched to a gene. Germline CDR1 and CDR2: LNHDA and SQIVND (reference sequence). The CDR3 runs to 19 residues.

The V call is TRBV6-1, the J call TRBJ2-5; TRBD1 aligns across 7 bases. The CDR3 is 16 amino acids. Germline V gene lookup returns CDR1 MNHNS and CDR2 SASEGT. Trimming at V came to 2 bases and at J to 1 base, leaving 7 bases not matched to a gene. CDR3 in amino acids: CASSEPLTGLQETQYF. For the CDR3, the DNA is TGTGCCAGCAGTGAACCTCTGACAGGGCTCCAAGAGACCCAGTACTTC.

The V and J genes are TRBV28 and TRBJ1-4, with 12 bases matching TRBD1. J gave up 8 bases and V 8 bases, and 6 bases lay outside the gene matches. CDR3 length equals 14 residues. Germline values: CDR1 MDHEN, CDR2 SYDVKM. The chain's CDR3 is CASATGTGGEKLFF. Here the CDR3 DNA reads TGTGCCAGCGCTACCGGGACAGGGGGCGAAAAACTGTTTTTT.

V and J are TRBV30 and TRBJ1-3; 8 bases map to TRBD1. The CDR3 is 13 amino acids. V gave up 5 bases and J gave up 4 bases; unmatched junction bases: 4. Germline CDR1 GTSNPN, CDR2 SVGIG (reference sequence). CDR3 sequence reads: CAWHRGSGNTIYF. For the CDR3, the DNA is TGTGCCTGGCACAGGGGGTCAGGAAACACCATATATTTT.

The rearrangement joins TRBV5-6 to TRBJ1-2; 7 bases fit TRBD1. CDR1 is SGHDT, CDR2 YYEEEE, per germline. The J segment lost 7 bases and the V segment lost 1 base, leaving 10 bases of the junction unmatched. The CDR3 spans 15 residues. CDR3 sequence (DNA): TGTGCCAGCAGCTTGTCTTACTGGGACAGCTCTGGCTACACCTTC. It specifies CASSLSYWDSSGYTF.

The CDR3 DNA reads as TGTGCCAGCAGGGGGACAGGGACGATCGCAGATACGCAGTATTTT. This codes for CASRGTGTIADTQYF. This chain uses TRBV28 with TRBJ2-3, with 9 bases fitting TRBD1. J lost 4 bases, V lost 6 bases, and 8 bases had no gene match. The CDR3 covers 15 residues. Germline CDR1 reads MDHEN; CDR2 reads SYDVKM.

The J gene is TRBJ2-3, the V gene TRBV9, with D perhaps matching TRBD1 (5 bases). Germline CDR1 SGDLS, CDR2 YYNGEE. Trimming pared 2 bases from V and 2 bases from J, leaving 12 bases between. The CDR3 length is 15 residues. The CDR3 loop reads CASSVGQGLTDTQYF. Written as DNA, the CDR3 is TGTGCCAGCAGCGTGGGGCAGGGTCTCACAGATACGCAGTATTTT.

The chain's CDR3 is CASSSQVSYEQYF. In nucleotides, the CDR3 is TGTGCCAGCAGTTCTCAGGTCTCCTACGAGCAGTACTTC. The J gene is TRBJ2-7, the V gene TRBV6-5; D is ambiguous. Trimming took 4 bases from V and 0 from J, leaving 7 bases between them. From germline, CDR1 is MNHEY and CDR2 SVGAGI. This CDR3 has 13 amino acids.

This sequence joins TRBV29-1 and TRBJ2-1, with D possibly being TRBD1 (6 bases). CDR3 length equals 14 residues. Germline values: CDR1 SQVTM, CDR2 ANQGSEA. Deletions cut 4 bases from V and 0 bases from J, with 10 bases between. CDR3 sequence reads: CSVVGGYSYNEQFF. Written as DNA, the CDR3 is TGCAGCGTTGTTGGGGGCTACTCCTACAATGAGCAGTTCTTC.

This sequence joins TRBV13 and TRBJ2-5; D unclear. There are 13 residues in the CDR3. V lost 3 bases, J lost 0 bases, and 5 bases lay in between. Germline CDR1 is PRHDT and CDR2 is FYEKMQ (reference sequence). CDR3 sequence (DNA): TGTGCCAGCAGCTTCCAGTACCAAGAGACCCAGTACTTC. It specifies CASSFQYQETQYF.

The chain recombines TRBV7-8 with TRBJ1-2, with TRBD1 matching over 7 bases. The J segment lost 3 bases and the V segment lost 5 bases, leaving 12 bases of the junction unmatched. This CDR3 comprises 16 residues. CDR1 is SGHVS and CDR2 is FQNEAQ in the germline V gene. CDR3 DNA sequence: TGTGCCAGCAGCAGAACAAACAGGGGATCCGACTATGGCTACACCTTC. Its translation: CASSRTNRGSDYGYTF.

The CDR3 region has the DNA TGTGCCAGCAGTCACGGCAGGGGCGAACAGCCCCAGCATTTT. Its protein is CASSHGRGEQPQHF. J is TRBJ1-5 and V is TRBV27; D perhaps matches TRBD1 (6 bases). The germline gives CDR1 MNHEY, CDR2 SMNVEV (reference sequence). Deletions cut 5 bases from V and 7 bases from J, with 15 bases between. This CDR3 is 14 amino acids long.

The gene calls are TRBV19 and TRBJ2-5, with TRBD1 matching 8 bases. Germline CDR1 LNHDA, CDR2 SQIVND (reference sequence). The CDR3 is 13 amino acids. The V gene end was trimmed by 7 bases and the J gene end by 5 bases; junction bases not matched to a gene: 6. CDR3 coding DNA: TGTGCCAGTACTCACACAGGGGGGGAGACCCAGTACTTC. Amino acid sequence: CASTHTGGETQYF.

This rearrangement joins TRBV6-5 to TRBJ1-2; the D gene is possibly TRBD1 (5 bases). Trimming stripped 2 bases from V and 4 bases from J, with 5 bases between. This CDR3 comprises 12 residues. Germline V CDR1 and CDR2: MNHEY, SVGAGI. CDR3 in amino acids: CASSYTGYGYTF. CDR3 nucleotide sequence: TGTGCCAGCAGTTACACAGGCTATGGCTACACCTTC.

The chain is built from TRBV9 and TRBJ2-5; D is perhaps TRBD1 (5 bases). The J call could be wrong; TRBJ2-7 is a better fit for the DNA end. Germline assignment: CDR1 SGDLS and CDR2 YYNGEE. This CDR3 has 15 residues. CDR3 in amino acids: CASSQTSTTAYEQYF. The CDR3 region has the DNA TGTGCCAGCAGCCAAACCTCGACGACAGCCTACGAGCAGTACTTC.

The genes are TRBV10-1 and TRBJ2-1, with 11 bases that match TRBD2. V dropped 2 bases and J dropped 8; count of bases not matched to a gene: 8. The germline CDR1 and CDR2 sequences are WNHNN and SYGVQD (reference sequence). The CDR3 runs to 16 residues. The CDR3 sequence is CASSETSGGLKDEQFF. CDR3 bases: TGCGCCAGCAGTGAGACTAGCGGGGGTCTCAAGGATGAGCAGTTCTTC.

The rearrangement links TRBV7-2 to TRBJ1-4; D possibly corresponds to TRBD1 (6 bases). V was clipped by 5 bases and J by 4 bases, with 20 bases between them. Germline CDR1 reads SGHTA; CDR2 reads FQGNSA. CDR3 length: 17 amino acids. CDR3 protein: CASSRVVLSGDNEKLFF. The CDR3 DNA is TGTGCCAGCAGCCGAGTCGTCTTGTCAGGGGATAATGAAAAACTGTTTTTT.